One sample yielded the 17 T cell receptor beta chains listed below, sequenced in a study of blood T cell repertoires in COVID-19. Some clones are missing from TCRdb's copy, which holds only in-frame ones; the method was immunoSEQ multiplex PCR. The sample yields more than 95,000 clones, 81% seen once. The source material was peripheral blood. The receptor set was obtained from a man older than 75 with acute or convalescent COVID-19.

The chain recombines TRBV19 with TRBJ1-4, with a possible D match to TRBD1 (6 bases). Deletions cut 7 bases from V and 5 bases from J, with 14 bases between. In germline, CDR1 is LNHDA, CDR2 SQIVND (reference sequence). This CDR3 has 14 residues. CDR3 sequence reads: CASTTLDRNEKLFF. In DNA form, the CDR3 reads TGTGCCAGTACCACGTTAGACAGGAATGAAAAACTGTTTTTT.

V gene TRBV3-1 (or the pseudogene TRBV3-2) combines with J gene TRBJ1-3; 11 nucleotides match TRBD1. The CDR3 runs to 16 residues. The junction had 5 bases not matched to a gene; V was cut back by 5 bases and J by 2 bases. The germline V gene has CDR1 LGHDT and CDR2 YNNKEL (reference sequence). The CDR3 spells CASSYRTGGTGNTIYF. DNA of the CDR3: TGTGCCAGCAGCTATAGGACAGGGGGCACTGGAAACACCATATATTTT.

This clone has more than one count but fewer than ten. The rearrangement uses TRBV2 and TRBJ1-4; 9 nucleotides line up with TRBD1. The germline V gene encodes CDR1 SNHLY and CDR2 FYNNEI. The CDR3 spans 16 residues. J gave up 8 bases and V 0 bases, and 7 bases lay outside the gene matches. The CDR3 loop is CASSEALRTGDEKLFF. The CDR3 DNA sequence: TGTGCCAGCAGTGAAGCGCTCAGGACAGGGGACGAAAAACTGTTTTTT.

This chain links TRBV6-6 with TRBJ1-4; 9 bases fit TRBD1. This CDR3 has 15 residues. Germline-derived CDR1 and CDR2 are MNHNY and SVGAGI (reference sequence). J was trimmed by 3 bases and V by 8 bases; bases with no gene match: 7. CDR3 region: CASGKGQGSNEKLFF. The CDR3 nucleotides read TGTGCCAGCGGGAAAGGACAGGGGTCTAATGAAAAACTGTTTTTT.

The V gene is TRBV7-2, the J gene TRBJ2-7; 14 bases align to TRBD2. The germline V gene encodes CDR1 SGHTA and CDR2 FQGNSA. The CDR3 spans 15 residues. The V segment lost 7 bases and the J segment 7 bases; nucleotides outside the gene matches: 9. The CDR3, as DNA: TGTGCCAGCACCCGACTAGCGGGAGGGCCAGGAGAGCAGTACTTC. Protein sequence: CASTRLAGGPGEQYF.

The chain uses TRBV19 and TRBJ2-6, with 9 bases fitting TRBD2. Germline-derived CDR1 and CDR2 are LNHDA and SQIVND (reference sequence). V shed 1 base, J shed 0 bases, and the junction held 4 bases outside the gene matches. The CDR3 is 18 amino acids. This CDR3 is CASSIVGAGGSGANVLTF. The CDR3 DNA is TGTGCCAGTAGTATAGTAGGAGCGGGGGGCTCTGGGGCCAACGTCCTGACTTTC.

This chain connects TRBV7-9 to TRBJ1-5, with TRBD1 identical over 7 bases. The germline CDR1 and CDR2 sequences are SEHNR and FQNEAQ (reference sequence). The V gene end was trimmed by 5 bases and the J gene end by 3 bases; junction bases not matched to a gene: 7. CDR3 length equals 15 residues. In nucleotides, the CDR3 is TGTGCCAGCAGCCCAACGGGACAGCACAATCAGCCCCAGCATTTT. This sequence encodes CASSPTGQHNQPQHF.

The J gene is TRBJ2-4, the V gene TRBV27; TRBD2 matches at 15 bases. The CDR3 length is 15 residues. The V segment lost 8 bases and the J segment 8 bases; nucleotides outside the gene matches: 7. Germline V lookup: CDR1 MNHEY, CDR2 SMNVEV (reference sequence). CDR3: CASEPGLAGGYIQYF. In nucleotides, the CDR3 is TGTGCCAGCGAACCGGGACTAGCGGGAGGCTACATTCAGTACTTC.

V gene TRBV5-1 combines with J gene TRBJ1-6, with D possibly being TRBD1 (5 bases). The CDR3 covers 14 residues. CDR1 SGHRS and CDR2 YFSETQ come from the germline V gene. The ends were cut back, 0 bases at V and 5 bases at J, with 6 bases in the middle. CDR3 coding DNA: TGCGCCAGCAGCTTGGGACAGAATAATTCACCCCTCCACTTT. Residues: CASSLGQNNSPLHF.

The CDR3 is CASSWGGDEQYF. The CDR3 DNA sequence: TGCGCCAGCAGCTGGGGCGGGGACGAGCAGTACTTC. The chain couples TRBV5-1 to TRBJ2-7, with D maybe TRBD2 (6 bases). CDR3 length equals 12 residues. V dropped 3 bases and J dropped 5 bases, with 9 bases sitting between them. Germline V CDR1 and CDR2: SGHRS, YFSETQ.

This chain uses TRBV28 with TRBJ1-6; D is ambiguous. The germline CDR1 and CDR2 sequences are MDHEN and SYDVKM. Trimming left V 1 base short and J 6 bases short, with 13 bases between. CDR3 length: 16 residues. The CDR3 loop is CASSLFGPGSNSPLHF. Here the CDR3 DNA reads TGTGCCAGCAGTTTATTTGGGCCAGGATCTAATTCACCCCTCCACTTT. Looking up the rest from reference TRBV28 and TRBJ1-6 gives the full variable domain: DVKVTQSSRYLVKRTGEKVFLECVQDMDHENMFWYRQDPGLGLRLIYFSYDVKMKEKGDIPEGYSVSREKKERFSLILESASTNQTSMYLCASSLFGPGSNSPLHFGNGTRLTVT.

The CDR3 coding sequence is TGTGCCACCAGTGATCGACAGGGGGTGGTCGATGAGCAGTTCTTC. Amino acids: CATSDRQGVVDEQFF. The gene calls are TRBV24-1 and TRBJ2-1; TRBD1 agrees at 9 bases. V gave up 3 bases and J gave up 8 bases; unmatched junction bases: 7. Looked up from germline, CDR1 is KGHDR and CDR2 is SFDVKD. This CDR3 region has 15 residues.

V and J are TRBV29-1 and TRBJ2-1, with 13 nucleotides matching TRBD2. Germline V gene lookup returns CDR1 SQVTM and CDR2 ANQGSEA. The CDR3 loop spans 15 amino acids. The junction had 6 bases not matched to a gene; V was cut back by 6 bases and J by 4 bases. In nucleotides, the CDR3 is TGCAGCGTCGGACTAGCGGGAGAAAGGTACAATGAGCAGTTCTTC. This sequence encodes CSVGLAGERYNEQFF.

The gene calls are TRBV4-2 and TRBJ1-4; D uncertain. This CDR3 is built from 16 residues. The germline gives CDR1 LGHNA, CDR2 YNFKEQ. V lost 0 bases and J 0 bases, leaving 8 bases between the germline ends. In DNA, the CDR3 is TGTGCCAGCAGCCAAGACAGAGGTGCAACTAATGAAAAACTGTTTTTT. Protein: CASSQDRGATNEKLFF.

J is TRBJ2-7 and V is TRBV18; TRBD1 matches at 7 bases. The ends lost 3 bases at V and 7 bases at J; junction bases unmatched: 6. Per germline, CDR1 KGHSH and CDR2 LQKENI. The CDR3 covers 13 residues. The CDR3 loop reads CASSPGQVEEQYF. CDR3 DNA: TGTGCCAGCTCACCCGGACAGGTTGAGGAGCAGTACTTC.

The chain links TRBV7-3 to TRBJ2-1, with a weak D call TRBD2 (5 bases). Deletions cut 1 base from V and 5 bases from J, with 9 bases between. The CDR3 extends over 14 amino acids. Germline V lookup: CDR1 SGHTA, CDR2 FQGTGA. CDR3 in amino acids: CASSLSLAHNEQFF. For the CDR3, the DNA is TGTGCCAGCAGCTTAAGCCTAGCCCACAATGAGCAGTTCTTC. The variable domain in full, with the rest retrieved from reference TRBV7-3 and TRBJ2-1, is GAGVSQTPSNKVTEKGKYVELRCDPISGHTALYWYRQSLGQGPEFLIYFQGTGAADDSGLPNDRFFAVRPEGSVSTLKIQRTERGDSAVYLCASSLSLAHNEQFFGPGTRLTVL.

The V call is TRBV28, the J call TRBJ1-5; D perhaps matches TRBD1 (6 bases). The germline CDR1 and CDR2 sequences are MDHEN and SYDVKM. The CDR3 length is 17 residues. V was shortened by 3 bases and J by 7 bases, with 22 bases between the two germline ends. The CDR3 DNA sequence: TGTGCCAGCAGTTTGGTCCCCTTCGACAGGACGGAACAGCCCCAGCATTTT. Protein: CASSLVPFDRTEQPQHF.